The 14 T cell receptor beta chains below were found in one sample sequenced in a study of blood T cells in healthy people across ages. Next came a second PCR, run for about 7 to 12 cycles, which used a sample-barcoded 5' primer along with a J-beta primer mix. TCRdb itself ran the 5' RACE reads through MiXCR, one entry per CDR3 protein. The table includes about 730,000 distinct CDR3 sequences, roughly 44% detected once. Sequencing was carried out using blood. The receptors stem from a woman aged 55-69 years in good health.

The rearrangement uses TRBV6-6 and TRBJ1-5; 10 nucleotides align to TRBD1. This CDR3 region has 16 residues. Looked up from germline, CDR1 is MNHNY and CDR2 is SVGAGI (reference sequence). Trimming at V came to 0 bases and at J to 5 bases, leaving 4 bases not matched to a gene. The CDR3: CASSYSPGTGDQPQHF. The CDR3 coding sequence is TGTGCCAGCAGTTACTCCCCCGGGACAGGGGATCAGCCCCAGCATTTT.

The chain links TRBV5-1 to TRBJ1-1; D is unresolved. The germline V gene encodes CDR1 SGHRS and CDR2 YFSETQ. Trimming took off 3 bases at V and 4 bases at J, with 10 bases between the two ends. This CDR3 is built from 13 residues. In nucleotides, the CDR3 is TGCGCCAGCAGCTCGGGCGGGGTCACTGAAGCTTTCTTT. As protein: CASSSGGVTEAFF.

In this sample, this clonotype turned up many times. V gene TRBV29-1 combines with J gene TRBJ2-3; perhaps D is TRBD1 or TRBD2 (5 bases each). The CDR3 is made up of 13 amino acids. Per the germline V gene, CDR1 is SQVTM and CDR2 is ANQGSEA. Trimming pared 2 bases from V and 11 bases from J, leaving 17 bases between. The DNA for the CDR3 is TGCAGCGTTGAACCGGGACCAGGAGGTGGGCAGTATTTT. The encoded protein is CSVEPGPGGGQYF.

The table lists this clonotype with a few counts. The rearrangement joins TRBV20-1 to TRBJ2-7, with 7 bases matching TRBD1. V gave up 6 bases and J gave up 2 bases; unmatched junction bases: 7. This CDR3 region has 13 residues. CDR1 DFQATT and CDR2 SNEGSKA come from the germline V gene (reference sequence). The CDR3 bases are TGCAGTGCCGCCGGGACAGCTGCCTACGAGCAGTACTTC. Protein product: CSAAGTAAYEQYF.

The chain has TRBV20-1 and TRBJ2-1, with TRBD2 matching 12 bases. Per germline, CDR1 DFQATT and CDR2 SNEGSKA (reference sequence). The length of the CDR3 is 16 residues. Trimming removed 6 bases from V and 5 bases from J; junction bases left unmatched: 11. In DNA form, the CDR3 reads TGCAGTGCGTCCGGACTAGCGGGAACGGCCCACAATGAGCAGTTCTTC. This encodes CSASGLAGTAHNEQFF.

This clonotype was observed a handful of times. This chain connects TRBV2 to TRBJ1-4, with D perhaps TRBD1 (5 bases). The CDR3 is made up of 13 amino acids. Germline loops: CDR1 SNHLY, CDR2 FYNNEI. V was clipped by 6 bases and J by 4 bases, with 9 bases between them. CDR3 residues: CASRRTLNEKLFF. In DNA form, the CDR3 reads TGTGCCAGCAGGAGGACACTTAATGAAAAACTGTTTTTT.

This sequence joins TRBV20-1 and TRBJ2-7; D unclear. Germline CDR1 is DFQATT and CDR2 is SNEGSKA (reference sequence). V gave up 7 bases and J gave up 3 bases, with 16 bases separating them. The CDR3 is 13 amino acids. This CDR3 reads CSGSRVGYYEQYF. CDR3 in DNA: TGCAGTGGCTCGCGTGTCGGGTACTACGAGCAGTACTTC.

A single count supports this clonotype. A much more abundant neighbour one base away suggests this may be a read error. In DNA form, the CDR3 reads TGCGCCAGCAGCCAAGATAAGGGGAACGGAAGGTTTGAGCAGTACTTC. Encoded protein: CASSQDKGNGRFEQYF. The genes are TRBV4-1 and TRBJ2-5; D is possibly TRBD1 (5 bases). In germline, CDR1 is MGHRA, CDR2 YSYEKL. With 0 bases removed from V and 11 bases from J, the gap between germline ends came to 22 bases. There are 16 residues in the CDR3.

A few counts support this clonotype. The J gene is TRBJ2-7, the V gene TRBV7-3; 8 nucleotides line up with TRBD2. The CDR3 is 13 amino acids. V shed 3 bases, J shed 6 bases, and the junction held 4 bases outside the gene matches. CDR1 is SGHTA, CDR2 FQGTGA, per germline. The CDR3 DNA follows: TGTGCCAGCAGCTTGGGACTAGGAGCCGAGCAGTACTTC. Translated, it gives CASSLGLGAEQYF. Drawing the rest from reference TRBV7-3 and TRBJ2-7, the complete variable domain is GAGVSQTPSNKVTEKGKYVELRCDPISGHTALYWYRQSLGQGPEFLIYFQGTGAADDSGLPNDRFFAVRPEGSVSTLKIQRTERGDSAVYLCASSLGLGAEQYFGPGTRLTVT.

Note on this clonotype: A read error may explain this, as a much larger clone is one base away. CDR3 protein: CASSHAAGEDIQYF. The CDR3 DNA is TGTGCCAGCAGCCATGCGGCAGGGGAGGACATTCAGTACTTC. This sequence joins TRBV3-1 and TRBJ2-4; TRBD1 or TRBD2 may be the D gene (6 bases each). CDR3 length equals 14 residues. Germline V CDR1 and CDR2: LGHDT, YNNKEL (reference sequence). Trimming removed 3 bases from V and 8 bases from J, with 14 bases in between.

This clonotype was picked up a small number of times. The V and J genes are TRBV28 and TRBJ2-5; unclear D gene. The V end was cut by 6 bases, the J end by 2 bases, with 16 bases between. In germline, CDR1 is MDHEN, CDR2 SYDVKM. The length of the CDR3 is 15 residues. Written as DNA, the CDR3 is TGTGCCAGCAGGAGGAAAGCCCAAAAACAAGAGACCCAGTACTTC. Translation gives CASRRKAQKQETQYF.

Details on this clonotype: A much larger clone lies a single base off, so this may be a read error. V usage is TRBV2 and J usage is TRBJ2-5, with 7 bases lining up with TRBD1. Germline CDR1 is SNHLY and CDR2 is FYNNEI. The CDR3 covers 12 residues. CDR3 bases: TGTACCAGCCGACAGGGCGGAGAGACCCAGTACTTC. It translates to CTSRQGGETQYF.

This clonotype was seen a few times. This may be a read error: a much more frequent sequence differs by one nucleotide. The CDR3 sequence is CSVLEGSYNEQYF. For the CDR3, the DNA is TGCAGCGTTCTAGAAGGGTCCTACAATGAGCAGTACTTC. The V call is TRBV29-1, the J call TRBJ2-7; D uncertain. Trimming removed 5 bases from V and 7 bases from J, with 18 bases in between. The CDR3 spans 13 residues. The germline CDR1 and CDR2 sequences are SQVTM and ANQGSEA.

The chain is built from TRBV11-3 and TRBJ1-5; D gene uncertain. The length of the CDR3 is 19 residues. CDR1 SGHNT and CDR2 YENEEA come from the germline V gene. The V end was cut by 2 bases, the J end by 1 base, with 21 bases between. The CDR3 region is CASSLPRSCLGFSNQPQHF. The CDR3, as DNA: TGTGCCAGCAGCTTACCCAGGTCCTGTCTGGGGTTCAGCAATCAGCCCCAGCATTTT.